The 27 T cell receptor beta chains given below trace back to one sample, sequenced in a study of CD8 T cells in ankylosing spondylitis. Study findings and constraints: Ankylosing spondylitis blood appeared to be characterized by a TCR beta motif of 8 or 9 highly homologous variants.

These receptors' targets are unknown. Each CDR3 protein is one row after TCRdb ran MiXCR on the 5' RACE reads. The sample has hundreds of thousands of distinct CDR3 sequences, approximately 10% seen once. Sequencing was carried out using blood, either unsorted or a sorted T cell fraction (not recorded which). These receptors were collected from a male donor with ankylosing spondylitis.

DNA for the CDR3: TGTGCCAGCAGCTACAACCCGGACAGGGAAGCGGAAAAACTGTTTTTT. This encodes CASSYNPDREAEKLFF. V and J are TRBV5-6 and TRBJ1-4, with 8 bases aligning to TRBD1. CDR1 SGHDT and CDR2 YYEEEE come from the germline V gene. The V and J ends lost 3 bases and 8 bases, in that order; junction bases with no gene match: 12. The CDR3 is 16 residues long.

This clonotype appeared many times. The V gene is TRBV28, the J gene TRBJ1-6; a possible D gene is TRBD1 (5 bases). CDR1 MDHEN and CDR2 SYDVKM come from the germline V gene. The CDR3 covers 16 residues. The germline V and J ends were trimmed by 3 bases and 4 bases, with 13 bases remaining between them. In nucleotides, the CDR3 is TGTGCCAGCAGTTTCCCTCGCGGGGGATATAATTCACCCCTCCACTTT. This gives the protein CASSFPRGGYNSPLHF.

This clonotype was seen a few times. This chain uses TRBV7-9 with TRBJ2-3; D not resolved. V was trimmed by 4 bases and J by 2 bases, leaving 16 bases between them. Germline CDR1 reads SEHNR; CDR2 reads FQNEAQ (reference sequence). The CDR3 loop spans 16 amino acids. CDR3: CASSSRRVDPTDTQYF. The DNA of the CDR3 is TGTGCCAGCAGCTCGCGGAGAGTGGACCCCACAGATACGCAGTATTTT. Filled out from reference TRBV7-9 and TRBJ2-3, the complete variable domain reads DTGVSQNPRHKITKRGQNVTFRCDPISEHNRLYWYRQTLGQGPEFLTYFQNEAQLEKSRLLSDRFSAERPKGSFSTLEIQRTEQGDSAMYLCASSSRRVDPTDTQYFGPGTRLTVL.

In its sample, this clonotype was seen many times. The V call is TRBV6-5, the J call TRBJ2-5; a possible D gene is TRBD1 (5 bases). Trimming left V 4 bases short and J 4 bases short, with 13 bases between. CDR3 length: 14 residues. From germline, CDR1 is MNHEY and CDR2 SVGAGI. CDR3 in amino acids: CASSFQGSGETQYF. The DNA of the CDR3 is TGTGCCAGCAGTTTTCAGGGATCGGGAGAGACCCAGTACTTC.

This clonotype was detected only a few times. The chain couples TRBV20-1 to TRBJ1-4; D unresolved. Per germline, CDR1 DFQATT and CDR2 SNEGSKA (reference sequence). V lost 0 bases and J 0 bases, leaving 5 bases between the germline ends. The CDR3 is 14 amino acids. The CDR3 here is CSARESATNEKLFF. Written as DNA, the CDR3 is TGCAGTGCTAGAGAAAGTGCAACTAATGAAAAACTGTTTTTT.

The CDR3 is CASSLRGGPGSYEQYF. The CDR3 DNA follows: TGTGCCAGCAGCTTGCGGGGGGGCCCGGGGTCCTACGAGCAGTACTTC. V gene TRBV5-5 combines with J gene TRBJ2-7, with 8 bases fitting TRBD2. This CDR3 has 16 residues. The germline gives CDR1 SGHKS, CDR2 YYEKEE (reference sequence). The V gene end was trimmed by 1 base and the J gene end by 1 base; junction bases not matched to a gene: 7.

In this sample, this clonotype turned up a few times. The rearrangement uses TRBV5-1 and TRBJ2-1; D is possibly TRBD2 (6 bases). CDR1 is SGHRS and CDR2 is YFSETQ in the germline V gene. The CDR3 sequence is 14 residues long. V was shortened by 2 bases and J by 5 bases, with 11 bases between the two germline ends. The DNA for the CDR3 is TGCGCCAGCAGCTTCGCCTCTAGCGACAATGAGCAGTTCTTC. Protein sequence: CASSFASSDNEQFF. The whole variable domain, remainder taken from reference TRBV5-1 and TRBJ2-1, is KAGVTQTPRYLIKTRGQQVTLSCSPISGHRSVSWYQQTPGQGLQFLFEYFSETQRNKGNFPGRFSGRQFSNSRSEMNVSTLELGDSALYLCASSFASSDNEQFFGPGTRLTVL.

This clonotype was seen many times. CDR3 bases: TGCAGCCTTAAGCGACACCGCAGGGTCGGCGAGACCCAGTACTTC. This translates into CSLKRHRRVGETQYF. The chain carries TRBV29-1 and TRBJ2-5, with TRBD1 as a possible D gene (5 bases). Per the germline V gene, CDR1 is SQVTM and CDR2 is ANQGSEA. Trimming removed 8 bases at V and 5 bases at J, with 24 bases between. The CDR3 covers 15 residues.

The chain joins TRBV27 to TRBJ2-5; 12 bases line up with TRBD2. After removal of 2 bases from V and 1 base from J, the junction contained 8 bases not matched to a gene. In germline, CDR1 is MNHEY, CDR2 SMNVEV (reference sequence). The CDR3 spans 18 residues. This chain's CDR3 is CASSLRGGLAGPQETQYF. CDR3 sequence (DNA): TGTGCCAGCAGTTTAAGGGGCGGACTAGCGGGACCCCAAGAGACCCAGTACTTC.

This clonotype was seen a few times. The J gene is TRBJ2-7, the V gene TRBV4-3, with 11 bases fitting TRBD2. This CDR3 has 15 residues. V trimming: 3 bases; J trimming: 2 bases; junction bases outside the gene matches: 3. Germline lookup yields CDR1 LGHNA and CDR2 YSLEER. This CDR3 reads CASSHGTSGPYEQYF. Here the CDR3 DNA reads TGCGCCAGCAGCCACGGGACTAGCGGACCCTACGAGCAGTACTTC.

The chain is built from TRBV4-3 and TRBJ2-3; D unclear. V was cut by 0 bases and J by 4 bases, with 5 bases left in between. CDR3 length equals 13 residues. The V gene's germline CDR1 is LGHNA and CDR2 YSLEER. CDR3 amino acids: CASSQDVPDTQYF. CDR3 nucleotides: TGCGCCAGCAGCCAAGATGTCCCAGATACGCAGTATTTT.

With regard to this clonotype: The germline gene is not matched at one end of the junction; a read error may be the cause. The chain joins TRBV12-3 or TRBV12-4 to TRBJ2-1; no definite D call. This CDR3 contains 13 residues. The DNA for the CDR3 is TGTGCCGGCAGTTTTTTACGGGTGAATGAGCAGTTCTTC. Translation: CAGSFLRVNEQFF.

This clonotype was observed at least ten times. The chain employs TRBV5-6 and TRBJ2-5, with a tentative D call TRBD1 (6 bases). CDR3 size: 14 residues. Trimming shortened V by 4 bases and J by 3 bases, and 13 bases separated the two germline ends. From germline, CDR1 is SGHDT and CDR2 YYEEEE. For the CDR3, the DNA is TGTGCCAGCAGCGCGTGGCAGGGGAAAGAGACCCAGTACTTC. This codes for CASSAWQGKETQYF.

This sequence joins TRBV20-1 and TRBJ2-5; 7 bases align to TRBD1. CDR1 and CDR2 (germline): DFQATT, SNEGSKA (reference sequence). The CDR3 is 14 residues long. V was pared by 3 bases and J by 4 bases, with 8 bases of the junction left unmatched. DNA of the CDR3: TGCAGTGCTAGTCAAAACAGGGGTATAGAGACCCAGTACTTC. Amino acid sequence: CSASQNRGIETQYF.

The V call is TRBV14, the J call TRBJ1-2, with a weak D call TRBD1 (6 bases). Germline assignment: CDR1 SGHDN and CDR2 FVKESK. Trimming took 1 base from V and 9 from J, leaving 27 bases between them. This CDR3 contains 18 residues. The CDR3 DNA is TGTGCCAGCAGCCAAGTTAGGGGAGGGACCCGGACAGCGGAGAGCTACACCTTC. Protein: CASSQVRGGTRTAESYTF.

Turning to this clonotype: It may be a read error: a sequence one base away is much more abundant. The genes are TRBV29-1 and TRBJ2-2, with TRBD2 matching over 12 bases. The CDR3 has 14 amino acids. V lost 8 bases and J lost 4; bases outside the gene matches: 5. The germline gives CDR1 SQVTM, CDR2 ANQGSEA. CDR3: CSLWTSGATGELFF. The DNA of the CDR3 is TGCAGCCTTTGGACTAGCGGGGCCACCGGGGAGCTGTTTTTT.

As concerns this clonotype: Possible read error: a much larger clone is one base away. The J gene is TRBJ1-1, the V gene TRBV5-6, with D possibly TRBD1 on 5 matching bases. Germline V gene sequence: CDR1 SGHDT, CDR2 YYEEEE. The CDR3 is made up of 14 amino acids. V dropped 0 bases and J dropped 3 bases, with 9 bases sitting between them. Here the CDR3 reads CASSLGQRDTEAFF. The CDR3 region has the DNA TGTGCCAGCAGCTTGGGACAGCGAGACACTGAAGCTTTCTTT. The full variable domain, in which reference TRBV5-6 and TRBJ1-1 provide the parts outside the CDR3, is DAGVTQSPTHLIKTRGQQVTLRCSPKSGHDTVSWYQQALGQGPQFIFQYYEEEERQRGNFPDRFSGHQFPNYSSELNVNALLLGDSALYLCASSLGQRDTEAFFGQGTRLTVV.

This chain joins TRBV11-2 and TRBJ1-4; the D is unclear. V was trimmed by 7 bases and J by 7 bases, leaving 16 bases between them. CDR3 length: 14 amino acids. Germline assignment: CDR1 SGHAT and CDR2 FQNNGV. CDR3 sequence reads: CASTRASWGEKLFF. CDR3 bases: TGTGCCAGCACCCGGGCCTCCTGGGGTGAAAAACTGTTTTTT.

V gene TRBV7-2 combines with J gene TRBJ2-1; D is ambiguous. Per germline, CDR1 SGHTA and CDR2 FQGNSA. V was shortened by 7 bases and J by 3 bases, with 16 bases between the two germline ends. The CDR3 spans 15 residues. Here the CDR3 reads CASTPGRPDYNEQFF. CDR3 in DNA: TGTGCCAGCACCCCCGGTCGCCCTGACTACAATGAGCAGTTCTTC. Variable domain in full (rest from reference TRBV7-2 and TRBJ2-1): GAGVSQSPSNKVTEKGKDVELRCDPISGHTALYWYRQSLGQGLEFLIYFQGNSAPDKSGLPSDRFSAERTGGSVSTLTIQRTQQEDSAVYLCASTPGRPDYNEQFFGPGTRLTVL.

V and J are TRBV9 and TRBJ2-3; 8 positions match TRBD2. From germline, CDR1 is SGDLS and CDR2 YYNGEE. V was pared by 6 bases and J by 4 bases, with 10 bases of the junction left unmatched. The CDR3 has 15 amino acids. This chain's CDR3 is CASTLSGDGADTQYF. The CDR3 DNA follows: TGTGCCAGCACCCTTAGCGGGGACGGAGCAGATACGCAGTATTTT.

The table lists this clonotype with a few counts. The rearrangement uses TRBV20-1 and TRBJ1-1; a weak D match, TRBD1 (5 bases). From germline, CDR1 is DFQATT and CDR2 SNEGSKA (reference sequence). This CDR3 has 13 residues. Trimming left V 1 base short and J 3 bases short, with 9 bases between. CDR3 protein: CSARVRGDTEAFF. The DNA for the CDR3 is TGCAGTGCTAGAGTACGGGGGGACACTGAAGCTTTCTTT.

Only a few counts were recorded for this clonotype. The genes are TRBV5-1 and TRBJ2-7, with a tentative D call TRBD2 (6 bases). The germline V and J ends were trimmed by 1 base and 2 bases, with 16 bases remaining between them. CDR3 length equals 16 residues. CDR1 and CDR2 (germline): SGHRS, YFSETQ. The CDR3 nucleotides read TGCGCCAGCAGCTTGACACAGACCTGGGGGGCCTACGAGCAGTACTTC. It is translated as CASSLTQTWGAYEQYF.

This rearrangement joins TRBV10-2 to TRBJ2-1; 11 nucleotides match TRBD1. Losses at the gene ends were 8 bases for V and 6 bases for J; bases not matched to a gene: 0. The CDR3 length is 12 residues. Germline-derived CDR1 and CDR2 are WSHSY and SAAADI. The CDR3 loop reads CASGTGGNEQFF. CDR3 sequence (DNA): TGCGCCAGCGGGACAGGGGGCAATGAGCAGTTCTTC.

V gene TRBV4-3 combines with J gene TRBJ2-7; D not certain. V shed 0 bases and J shed 3 bases, with 12 bases lying between them. Germline V gene sequence: CDR1 LGHNA, CDR2 YSLEER. The CDR3 consists of 15 residues. The DNA of the CDR3 is TGCGCCAGCAGCCAAGACGTAAGGACCCACTACGAGCAGTACTTC. This sequence encodes CASSQDVRTHYEQYF.

The J gene is TRBJ1-2, the V gene TRBV20-1; D perhaps matches TRBD1 (5 bases). Germline loops: CDR1 DFQATT, CDR2 SNEGSKA (reference sequence). V lost 4 bases to trimming and J lost 8 bases, with 23 bases between them. This CDR3 is built from 15 residues. The CDR3 DNA reads as TGCAGTGCTACGAGGAACCCCGGACTAAGGGGCGGCTACACCTTC. It yields the protein CSATRNPGLRGGYTF.

This clonotype was seen only a few times. The rearrangement uses TRBV7-2 and TRBJ2-7; possible D gene TRBD2, 6 bases. The CDR3 is made up of 14 amino acids. Trimming removed 5 bases at V and 1 base at J, with 12 bases between. CDR1 SGHTA and CDR2 FQGNSA come from the germline V gene. The CDR3 DNA sequence: TGTGCCAGCAGCCCACGGGAGTGGTCCTACGAGCAGTACTTC. Encoded protein: CASSPREWSYEQYF.

This rearrangement joins TRBV4-2 to TRBJ2-1; D ambiguous. CDR1 LGHNA and CDR2 YNFKEQ come from the germline V gene. Between the trimmed V and J ends, which lost 1 base and 5 bases, there was a span of 9 bases. The CDR3 runs to 14 residues. CDR3: CASSQGGRDNEQFF. The CDR3 region has the DNA TGTGCCAGCAGCCAAGGGGGTCGGGACAATGAGCAGTTCTTC.